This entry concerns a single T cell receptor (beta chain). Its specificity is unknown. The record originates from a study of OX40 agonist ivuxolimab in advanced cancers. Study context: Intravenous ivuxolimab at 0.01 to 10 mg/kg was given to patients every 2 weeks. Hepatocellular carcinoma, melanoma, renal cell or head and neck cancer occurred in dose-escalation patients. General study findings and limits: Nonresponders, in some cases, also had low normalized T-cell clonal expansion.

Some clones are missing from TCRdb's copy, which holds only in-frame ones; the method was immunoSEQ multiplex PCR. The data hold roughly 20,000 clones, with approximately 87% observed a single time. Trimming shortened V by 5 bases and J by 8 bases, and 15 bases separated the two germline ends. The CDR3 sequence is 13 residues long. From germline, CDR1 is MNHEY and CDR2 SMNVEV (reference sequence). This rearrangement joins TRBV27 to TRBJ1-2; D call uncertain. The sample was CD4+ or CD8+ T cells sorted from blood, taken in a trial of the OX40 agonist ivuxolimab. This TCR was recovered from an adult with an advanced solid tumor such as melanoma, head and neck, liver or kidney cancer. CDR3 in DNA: TGTGCCAGCAGTCCAGATGGCGGGAAAGGCTACACCTTC. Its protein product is CASSPDGGKGYTF.